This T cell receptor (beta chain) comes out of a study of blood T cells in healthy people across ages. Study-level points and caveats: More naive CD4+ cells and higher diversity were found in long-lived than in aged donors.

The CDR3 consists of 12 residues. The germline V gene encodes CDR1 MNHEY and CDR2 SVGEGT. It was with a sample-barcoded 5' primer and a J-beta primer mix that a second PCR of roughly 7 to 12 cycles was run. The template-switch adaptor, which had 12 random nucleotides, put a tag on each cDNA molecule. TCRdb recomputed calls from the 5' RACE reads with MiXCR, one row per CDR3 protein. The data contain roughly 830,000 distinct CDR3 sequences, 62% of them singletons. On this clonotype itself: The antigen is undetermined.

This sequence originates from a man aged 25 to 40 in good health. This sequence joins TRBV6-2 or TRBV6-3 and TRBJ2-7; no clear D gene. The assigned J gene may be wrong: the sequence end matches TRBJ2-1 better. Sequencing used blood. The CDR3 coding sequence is TGTGCCAGCAGTTACTCCGCGGCGGTGCAGTTCTTC. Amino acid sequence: CASSYSAAVQFF.